The 30 T cell receptor beta chains below all came from one sample that was sequenced in a study of cytomegalovirus exposure and HLA in healthy donors. Profiling relied on immunoSEQ multiplex PCR, and the TCRdb table lists in-frame clones only, not all of them. Here the sample spans 110,000 to 150,000 clones, roughly 89% being singletons. Material for sequencing was PBMCs. Every receptor here comes from a young woman in good health and CMV-seropositive.

This chain joins TRBV6-5 and TRBJ1-1, with a tentative D call TRBD1 (5 bases). CDR1 is MNHEY and CDR2 is SVGAGI in the germline V gene. There are 16 residues in the CDR3. Trimming left V 1 base short and J 1 base short, with 13 bases between. As DNA, the CDR3 is TGTGCCAGCAGTTACTGGAAGGGGCAGGGGAACACTGAAGCTTTCTTT. This sequence encodes CASSYWKGQGNTEAFF.

In the case of this clone: Other DNA sequences in this specimen translate into the identical CDR3. The rearrangement uses TRBV7-2 and TRBJ1-5; D is perhaps TRBD1 (6 bases). V was cut by 1 base and J by 7 bases, with 8 bases left in between. Looked up from germline, CDR1 is SGHTA and CDR2 is FQGNSA. CDR3 size: 13 residues. The CDR3 DNA follows: TGTGCCAGCAGCTTAGACAGGGACCAGCCCCAGCATTTT. It codes for CASSLDRDQPQHF.

The chain combines TRBV7-2 with TRBJ1-6, with D maybe TRBD1 (6 bases). V lost 1 base, J lost 8 bases, and 15 bases lay in between. The CDR3 is 16 amino acids. Germline loops: CDR1 SGHTA, CDR2 FQGNSA. The CDR3 region is CASSLVYRQADSPLHF. The CDR3 DNA reads as TGTGCCAGCAGCTTAGTGTATCGACAGGCGGATTCACCCCTCCACTTT.

The count of this clone is one. CDR3 nucleotides: TGTGCCAGCAGTTCCCGGACTGAATCCTCCTACGAGCAGTACTTC. Translation: CASSSRTESSYEQYF. The genes are TRBV6-5 and TRBJ2-7, with D possibly matching TRBD2 (5 bases). Germline loops: CDR1 MNHEY, CDR2 SVGAGI. The CDR3 length is 15 residues. Trimming stripped 4 bases from V and 0 bases from J, with 13 bases between.

This chain links TRBV30 with TRBJ1-1; D is possibly TRBD1 (5 bases). The CDR3 extends over 17 amino acids. The germline V gene has CDR1 GTSNPN and CDR2 SVGIG (reference sequence). V dropped 1 base and J dropped 5 bases, with 23 bases sitting between them. The CDR3 sequence: CAWSGGALVEGSTEAFF. The CDR3 DNA sequence: TGTGCCTGGAGTGGCGGGGCCCTCGTCGAAGGGAGTACTGAAGCTTTCTTT.

The V gene is TRBV4-1, the J gene TRBJ1-3; no clear D. Per germline, CDR1 MGHRA and CDR2 YSYEKL. Trimming left V 1 base short and J 4 bases short, with 11 bases between. CDR3 length: 15 amino acids. The CDR3 coding sequence is TGCGCCAGCAGCCAAGCGGCAACGGAGGGAAACACCATATATTTT. Its translation is CASSQAATEGNTIYF.

The chain joins TRBV7-3 to TRBJ2-3, with 9 bases fitting TRBD2. This CDR3 spans 16 amino acids. The germline CDR1 and CDR2 sequences are SGHTA and FQGTGA. The junction had 6 bases not matched to a gene; V was cut back by 4 bases and J by 1 base. The CDR3, as DNA: TGTGCCAGCAGCTCCCCGGGACTAGCAGGCACAGATACGCAGTATTTT. Encoded protein: CASSSPGLAGTDTQYF.

The rearrangement joins TRBV5-1 to TRBJ1-3, with TRBD1 as a possible D gene (5 bases). V gave up 2 bases and J gave up 0 bases, with 12 bases separating them. The length of the CDR3 is 16 residues. Germline values: CDR1 SGHRS, CDR2 YFSETQ. The CDR3 is CASSFSARDSGNTIYF. CDR3 coding DNA: TGCGCCAGCAGCTTTAGTGCCAGGGACTCTGGAAACACCATATATTTT.

This clone has a handful of counts. This rearrangement joins TRBV11-2 to TRBJ1-2; 9 positions agree with TRBD1. The CDR3 length is 15 residues. J gave up 4 bases and V 3 bases, and 6 bases lay outside the gene matches. Germline V gives CDR1 SGHAT, CDR2 FQNNGV. The CDR3 loop is CASSLGQGVGYGYTF. The CDR3 bases are TGTGCCAGCAGCTTGGGACAGGGAGTTGGCTATGGCTACACCTTC.

The J gene is TRBJ1-4, the V gene TRBV9, with a weak D call TRBD1 (6 bases). The CDR3 extends over 18 amino acids. V gave up 1 base and J gave up 1 base, with 17 bases separating them. Per germline, CDR1 SGDLS and CDR2 YYNGEE. The DNA for the CDR3 is TGTGCCAGCAGCGTACAGGACAGCGTCGTACTAACTAATGAAAAACTGTTTTTT. Translated: CASSVQDSVVLTNEKLFF.

The chain uses TRBV6-5 and TRBJ1-5, with D tentatively TRBD1 (5 bases). This CDR3 has 12 amino acids. The V gene lost 8 bases and the J gene lost 7 bases, with 12 bases spanning the gap. Germline CDR1 is MNHEY and CDR2 is SVGAGI. The CDR3 spells CASWGGDQPQHF. CDR3 in DNA: TGTGCCAGCTGGGGCGGCGACCAGCCCCAGCATTTT.

The chain has TRBV5-1 and TRBJ2-6; 12 bases match TRBD1. The CDR3 has 18 residues. Germline V gene sequence: CDR1 SGHRS, CDR2 YFSETQ. J lost 2 bases, V lost 2 bases, and 5 bases had no gene match. CDR3 residues: CASSFRDRGPPGANVLTF. In nucleotides, the CDR3 is TGCGCCAGCAGCTTCCGGGACAGGGGGCCTCCTGGGGCCAACGTCCTGACTTTC.

This chain connects TRBV30 to TRBJ1-2; D not certain. V was cut by 2 bases and J by 4 bases, with 5 bases left in between. CDR3 length equals 11 residues. Germline assignment: CDR1 GTSNPN and CDR2 SVGIG (reference sequence). In nucleotides, the CDR3 is TGTGCCTGGAGTACACCCTATGGCTACACCTTC. This gives the protein CAWSTPYGYTF. Using reference TRBV30 and TRBJ1-2 for the parts outside the CDR3, the full variable domain is SQTIHQWPATLVQPVGSPLSLECTVEGTSNPNLYWYRQAAGRGLQLLFYSVGIGQISSEVPQNLSASRPQDRQFILSSKKLLLSDSGFYLCAWSTPYGYTFGSGTRLTVV.

This sequence joins TRBV5-5 and TRBJ2-7, with D tentatively TRBD2 (5 bases). The CDR3 is made up of 15 amino acids. The germline gives CDR1 SGHKS, CDR2 YYEKEE (reference sequence). Deletions cut 6 bases from V and 2 bases from J, with 18 bases between. The CDR3 region has the DNA TGTGCCAGCATCAAACCGGGCTCCGGGGCCTACGAGCAGTACTTC. Translation gives CASIKPGSGAYEQYF.

This clone has just one count. V usage is TRBV9 and J usage is TRBJ1-6; weak D call: TRBD1 (6 bases). Per germline, CDR1 SGDLS and CDR2 YYNGEE. The length of the CDR3 is 16 residues. V was trimmed by 0 bases and J by 4 bases, leaving 11 bases between them. In DNA form, the CDR3 reads TGTGCCAGCAGCGTAGAACCGGGACAATATAATTCACCCCTCCACTTT. The encoded protein is CASSVEPGQYNSPLHF.

The chain couples TRBV9 to TRBJ2-5; 9 bases match TRBD2. With 0 bases clipped from V and 5 bases from J, the junction kept 5 bases outside the gene matches. This CDR3 is 15 amino acids long. Germline V gives CDR1 SGDLS, CDR2 YYNGEE. CDR3 sequence: CASSVGLAGVETQYF. CDR3 sequence (DNA): TGTGCCAGCAGCGTAGGGTTAGCGGGGGTGGAGACCCAGTACTTC. Using reference TRBV9 and TRBJ2-5 for the parts outside the CDR3, the full variable domain is DSGVTQTPKHLITATGQRVTLRCSPRSGDLSVYWYQQSLDQGLQFLIQYYNGEERAKGNILERFSAQQFPDLHSELNLSSLELGDSALYFCASSVGLAGVETQYFGPGTRLLVL.

The chain has TRBV7-2 and TRBJ1-6; 9 nucleotides match TRBD1. Looked up from germline, CDR1 is SGHTA and CDR2 is FQGNSA. The V gene end was trimmed by 1 base and the J gene end by 8 bases; junction bases not matched to a gene: 3. This CDR3 region has 15 residues. The CDR3 DNA reads as TGTGCCAGCAGCTTAGTCTGGACAGGGGATTCACCCCTCCACTTT. Protein: CASSLVWTGDSPLHF.

The chain carries TRBV6-1 and TRBJ2-5; 9 nucleotides line up with TRBD1. The germline gives CDR1 MNHNS, CDR2 SASEGT. This CDR3 has 15 amino acids. The ends lost 4 bases at V and 3 bases at J; junction bases unmatched: 6. The CDR3 loop reads CASSGRRTGEETQYF. CDR3 coding DNA: TGTGCCAGCAGTGGCCGCCGGACAGGGGAAGAGACCCAGTACTTC.

This clone was recorded once. The chain employs TRBV19 and TRBJ1-5, with 7 bases fitting TRBD1. The CDR3 covers 15 residues. J lost 0 bases, V lost 10 bases, and 9 bases had no gene match. Per the germline V gene, CDR1 is LNHDA and CDR2 is SQIVND (reference sequence). CDR3 sequence reads: CATYENRGSNQPQHF. The CDR3 region has the DNA TGTGCCACTTATGAGAACAGGGGTAGCAATCAGCCCCAGCATTTT.

The chain links TRBV10-3 to TRBJ2-3; 14 bases fit TRBD2. CDR3 length: 16 residues. CDR1 is ENHRY, CDR2 SYGVKD, per germline. Losses at the gene ends were 6 bases for V and 3 bases for J; bases not matched to a gene: 5. CDR3: CAIRKTSGGGTDTQYF. CDR3 DNA sequence: TGTGCCATCAGGAAGACTAGCGGGGGGGGAACAGATACGCAGTATTTT.

This rearrangement joins TRBV6-1 to TRBJ2-7; D ambiguous. This CDR3 comprises 14 residues. The V gene lost 3 bases and the J gene lost 2 bases, with 11 bases spanning the gap. The germline V gene encodes CDR1 MNHNS and CDR2 SASEGT. The CDR3 reads CASSDSGSPYEQYF. The DNA for the CDR3 is TGTGCCAGCAGTGACTCCGGGTCACCCTACGAGCAGTACTTC.

V usage is TRBV6-5 and J usage is TRBJ1-4, with a tentative D call TRBD1 (5 bases). This CDR3 has 13 residues. Germline values: CDR1 MNHEY, CDR2 SVGAGI. Trimming took off 7 bases at V and 5 bases at J, with 11 bases between the two ends. CDR3 in amino acids: CASKGSYNEKLFF. The DNA of the CDR3 is TGTGCCAGCAAGGGGTCGTACAATGAAAAACTGTTTTTT.

The chain couples TRBV19 to TRBJ1-3; D unclear. This CDR3 is built from 13 residues. The V gene's germline CDR1 is LNHDA and CDR2 SQIVND (reference sequence). V shed 10 bases and J shed 0 bases, with 10 bases lying between them. CDR3 DNA: TGTGCCACTACGGAGTACTCTGGAAACACCATATATTTT. This encodes CATTEYSGNTIYF.

This clone was observed a handful of times. V usage is TRBV6-5 and J usage is TRBJ2-3; D ambiguous. Trimming left V 5 bases short and J 2 bases short, with 14 bases between. Germline V gene data show CDR1 as MNHEY and CDR2 as SVGAGI. This CDR3 is 15 amino acids long. CDR3 bases: TGTGCCAGCAGTCCCCCCGGGTTGAACACAGATACGCAGTATTTT. This translates into CASSPPGLNTDTQYF.

The chain combines TRBV11-2 with TRBJ1-1, with D possibly being TRBD1 (5 bases). V was trimmed by 3 bases and J by 4 bases, leaving 15 bases between them. This CDR3 comprises 15 residues. CDR1 SGHAT and CDR2 FQNNGV come from the germline V gene. CDR3 bases: TGTGCCAGCAGCTTCGGCGTGGGGGGTATCACTGAAGCTTTCTTT. Amino acids: CASSFGVGGITEAFF.

This clone occurred once. The rearrangement joins TRBV9 to TRBJ1-3, with 7 bases that match TRBD1. CDR1 SGDLS and CDR2 YYNGEE come from the germline V gene. The CDR3 sequence is 16 residues long. Losses at the gene ends were 4 bases for V and 4 bases for J; bases not matched to a gene: 11. CDR3 in DNA: TGTGCCAGCAGCCCCCATCCGACAGGGTCAGGAAACACCATATATTTT. Amino acid sequence: CASSPHPTGSGNTIYF.

V is TRBV7-2 and J is TRBJ1-5; TRBD1 is a possible D gene (6 bases). The germline V and J ends were trimmed by 1 base and 6 bases, with 13 bases remaining between them. The length of the CDR3 is 15 residues. Germline V gene lookup returns CDR1 SGHTA and CDR2 FQGNSA. Written as DNA, the CDR3 is TGTGCCAGCAGCTTAGTCGGGGGGCACAGTCAGCCCCAGCATTTT. This gives the protein CASSLVGGHSQPQHF.

The chain combines TRBV5-1 with TRBJ1-2, with 7 bases lining up with TRBD1. CDR1 SGHRS and CDR2 YFSETQ come from the germline V gene. V was clipped by 4 bases and J by 4 bases; unmatched bases: 10. The CDR3 is 15 residues long. CDR3 residues: CASSIGTAKSYGYTF. The DNA for the CDR3 is TGCGCCAGCAGCATCGGGACAGCCAAATCCTATGGCTACACCTTC. Drawing the rest from reference TRBV5-1 and TRBJ1-2, the complete variable domain is KAGVTQTPRYLIKTRGQQVTLSCSPISGHRSVSWYQQTPGQGLQFLFEYFSETQRNKGNFPGRFSGRQFSNSRSEMNVSTLELGDSALYLCASSIGTAKSYGYTFGSGTRLTVV.

The rearrangement uses TRBV5-5 and TRBJ2-3; tentative D call: TRBD1 (6 bases). The V and J ends lost 0 bases and 0 bases respectively, with 11 bases between them. Per the germline V gene, CDR1 is SGHKS and CDR2 is YYEKEE (reference sequence). The CDR3 runs 16 residues. The CDR3 DNA sequence: TGTGCCAGCAGCTTGGCTTGGGGGCCGAGCACAGATACGCAGTATTTT. It translates to CASSLAWGPSTDTQYF.

The rearrangement joins TRBV18 to TRBJ2-7; D is possibly TRBD1 (5 bases). Trimming shortened V by 2 bases and J by 4 bases, and 9 bases separated the two germline ends. The CDR3 totals 13 residues. Germline V gene sequence: CDR1 KGHSH, CDR2 LQKENI. CDR3 loop: CASSPSQGYEQYF. The CDR3 nucleotides read TGTGCCAGCTCACCATCCCAGGGTTACGAGCAGTACTTC.